This T cell receptor beta chain was identified in a study of CD8 T cells in ankylosing spondylitis. The CDR3 is made up of 15 amino acids. V lost 5 bases, J lost 3 bases, and 8 bases stayed unmatched. This clonotype was observed many times. TCRdb itself ran the 5' RACE reads through MiXCR, one entry per CDR3 protein. This table holds about 130,000 distinct CDR3 sequences, around 6.6% found once. The chain employs TRBV12-3 or TRBV12-4 and TRBJ2-5, with TRBD1 identical over 8 bases. The source of this sequence is a female donor with ankylosing spondylitis or in good health (not recorded which). The material sequenced was blood, either unsorted or a sorted T cell fraction (not recorded which). CDR3 in amino acids: CASSVRGTGKETQYF. CDR3 DNA: TGTGCCAGCAGTGTACGGGGGACAGGAAAAGAGACCCAGTACTTC.